A single sample is the source of the 20 T cell receptor beta chains below, sequenced in a study of CD8 T cells in ankylosing spondylitis. TCRdb re-called the 5' RACE reads with MiXCR, one entry per CDR3 protein. The table includes under 250,000 distinct CDR3 sequences, 8% to 11% detected once. Material: blood, either unsorted or a sorted T cell fraction (not recorded which). The receptor source for this set is a male donor with ankylosing spondylitis or in good health (not recorded which).

Ten or more counts support this clonotype. V gene TRBV20-1 combines with J gene TRBJ2-1, with TRBD2 matching 9 bases. Germline loops: CDR1 DFQATT, CDR2 SNEGSKA (reference sequence). The CDR3 consists of 13 residues. V shed 7 bases and J 0 bases; nucleotides not matched to a gene: 1. The chain's CDR3 is CSVLAGSYNEQFF. The CDR3 DNA reads TGCAGTGTACTAGCGGGCTCCTACAATGAGCAGTTCTTC.

This clonotype was seen repeatedly, ten times or more. The chain couples TRBV25-1 to TRBJ2-5; TRBD2 matches 8 bases. Per the germline V gene, CDR1 is MGHDK and CDR2 is SYGVNS. With V trimmed by 7 bases and J by 7 bases, 11 bases remained unmatched. The CDR3 loop spans 14 amino acids. The CDR3 loop reads CASTFGGDRMTQYF. In DNA form, the CDR3 reads TGTGCCAGCACCTTCGGGGGGGACCGAATGACCCAGTACTTC.

This clonotype was counted many times. The chain employs TRBV5-1 and TRBJ1-3; no firm D call. Trimming removed 5 bases from V and 0 bases from J, with 15 bases in between. This CDR3 has 16 amino acids. CDR1 and CDR2 from the germline V gene are SGHRS and YFSETQ. The CDR3 DNA reads TGCGCCAGCAGGGACGAGCCATTTCCCTCTGGAAACACCATATATTTT. The encoded protein is CASRDEPFPSGNTIYF.

This clonotype was detected many times. V and J are TRBV5-1 and TRBJ2-3; 7 nucleotides line up with TRBD2. V shed 3 bases, J shed 4 bases, and the junction held 5 bases outside the gene matches. The CDR3 has 14 amino acids. Germline loops: CDR1 SGHRS, CDR2 YFSETQ. The CDR3 loop is CASSSPTSPDTQYF. CDR3 DNA sequence: TGCGCCAGCAGCTCCCCGACTAGCCCAGATACGCAGTATTTT.

This clonotype showed up many times. V gene TRBV6-1 combines with J gene TRBJ1-2; D not certain. The germline CDR1 and CDR2 sequences are MNHNS and SASEGT. The germline V and J ends were trimmed by 1 base and 10 bases, with 16 bases remaining between them. This CDR3 has 14 residues. The CDR3 protein is CASSEVRRRENYTF. CDR3 coding DNA: TGTGCCAGCAGTGAAGTTAGACGGCGAGAGAACTACACCTTC.

Many counts were recorded for this clonotype. V usage is TRBV5-1 and J usage is TRBJ2-1; TRBD2 matches at 11 bases. The length of the CDR3 is 17 residues. Germline lookup yields CDR1 SGHRS and CDR2 YFSETQ. After removal of 0 bases from V and 3 bases from J, the junction contained 5 bases not matched to a gene. The CDR3 DNA is TGCGCCAGCAGCTTGGGCCCTAGCGGGAGGATCTACAATGAGCAGTTCTTC. Translating gives CASSLGPSGRIYNEQFF.

The table lists this clonotype with a few counts. This chain links TRBV4-1 with TRBJ2-1; a weak D match, TRBD2 (5 bases). The CDR3 extends over 16 amino acids. V lost 4 bases to trimming and J lost 0 bases, with 13 bases between them. Germline CDR1 MGHRA, CDR2 YSYEKL. CDR3: CASSPTSGSSYNEQFF. CDR3 sequence (DNA): TGCGCCAGCAGCCCTACGAGCGGAAGCTCCTACAATGAGCAGTTCTTC.

This clonotype was seen at least ten times. The chain couples TRBV6-6 to TRBJ1-1; 7 positions agree with TRBD1. This CDR3 is built from 13 residues. Germline V CDR1 and CDR2: MNHNY, SVGAGI (reference sequence). V gave up 6 bases and J gave up 5 bases; unmatched junction bases: 6. This CDR3 is CASRGTGVTEAFF. For the CDR3, the DNA is TGTGCCAGCAGGGGAACAGGGGTAACTGAAGCTTTCTTT.

A few counts support this clonotype. This rearrangement joins TRBV7-9 to TRBJ2-7, with D possibly TRBD2 on 7 matching bases. This CDR3 is built from 17 residues. V was trimmed by 5 bases and J by 1 base, leaving 21 bases between them. Germline lookup yields CDR1 SEHNR and CDR2 FQNEAQ (reference sequence). CDR3 in amino acids: CASSPFWGGARSYEQYF. Written as DNA, the CDR3 is TGTGCCAGCAGCCCCTTTTGGGGGGGCGCGAGGTCCTACGAGCAGTACTTC.

In its sample, this clonotype was seen many times. The V call is TRBV15, the J call TRBJ1-4; no firm D call. CDR1 is LNHNV and CDR2 is YYDKDF in the germline V gene (reference sequence). V lost 0 bases, J lost 7 bases, and 12 bases lay in between. The CDR3 length is 15 residues. The DNA of the CDR3 is TGTGCCACCAGCAGAGATCAAGGGCAGCCTGAAAAACTGTTTTTT. Protein product: CATSRDQGQPEKLFF.

This clonotype was observed at least ten times. The rearrangement joins TRBV12-3 or TRBV12-4 to TRBJ2-7; D perhaps matches TRBD2 (8 bases). The CDR3 has 20 residues. Trimming cost V 7 bases and J 1 base, with 32 bases left between them. CDR3 amino acids: CASITRRGRGTRSVSYEQYF. Written as DNA, the CDR3 is TGTGCCAGCATCACGCGTAGGGGCAGGGGGACTAGGAGTGTTTCCTACGAGCAGTACTTC.

This clonotype showed up many times. The rearrangement links TRBV27 to TRBJ2-7; unclear D gene. The V and J ends lost 3 bases and 3 bases respectively, with 18 bases between them. CDR1 is MNHEY and CDR2 is SMNVEV in the germline V gene (reference sequence). CDR3 length: 16 residues. CDR3 in amino acids: CASSFLPQAGYYEQYF. Written as DNA, the CDR3 is TGTGCCAGCAGTTTCCTGCCCCAGGCAGGTTACTACGAGCAGTACTTC.

This clonotype showed up many times. This chain connects TRBV6-5 to TRBJ1-1; D is ambiguous. CDR1 MNHEY and CDR2 SVGAGI come from the germline V gene. There are 14 residues in the CDR3. V was trimmed by 1 base and J by 5 bases, leaving 11 bases between them. CDR3 sequence: CASSYFEGRTEAFF. For the CDR3, the DNA is TGTGCCAGCAGTTACTTTGAGGGTCGGACTGAAGCTTTCTTT.

This clonotype was observed at least ten times. The V gene is TRBV5-1, the J gene TRBJ2-3; perhaps TRBD2 as D (5 bases). The CDR3 sequence is 15 residues long. With 1 base removed from V and 0 bases from J, the gap between germline ends came to 9 bases. Per germline, CDR1 SGHRS and CDR2 YFSETQ. The CDR3 DNA follows: TGCGCCAGCAGCTTGTTCAGCGGTAGCACAGATACGCAGTATTTT. Its protein product is CASSLFSGSTDTQYF.

The V and J genes are TRBV5-1 and TRBJ1-1, with D tentatively TRBD1 (5 bases). V was pared by 3 bases and J by 1 base, with 13 bases between. The CDR3 runs to 15 residues. Germline-derived CDR1 and CDR2 are SGHRS and YFSETQ. The CDR3 nucleotides read TGCGCCAGCAGCTCCACGGGGGGAACGAACACTGAAGCTTTCTTT. This gives the protein CASSSTGGTNTEAFF.

This clonotype was detected ten times or more. The chain couples TRBV12-3 or TRBV12-4 to TRBJ2-2; no firm D call. The CDR3 covers 14 residues. The germline V and J ends were trimmed by 7 bases and 0 bases, with 9 bases remaining between them. DNA for the CDR3: TGTGCCAGCACCCCAGTTTCGAACACCGGGGAGCTGTTTTTT. This translates into CASTPVSNTGELFF.

A word on this clonotype: This clone may be a read error of a much larger clone one base away. The chain couples TRBV27 to TRBJ2-1, with a weak D call TRBD2 (5 bases). The V end was cut by 4 bases, the J end by 8 bases, with 6 bases between. The CDR3 loop spans 11 amino acids. The germline V gene has CDR1 MNHEY and CDR2 SMNVEV (reference sequence). Here the CDR3 reads CASSSRDEQFF. The CDR3 DNA sequence: TGTGCCAGCAGTTCGAGGGATGAGCAGTTCTTC.

This sequence joins TRBV10-3 and TRBJ1-1, with a weak D call TRBD1 (6 bases). This CDR3 spans 14 amino acids. V was pared by 6 bases and J by 2 bases, with 13 bases between. The germline V gene has CDR1 ENHRY and CDR2 SYGVKD. The CDR3 nucleotides read TGTGCCATCAGGGGGACAAGGGAAAACACTGAAGCTTTCTTT. Its protein product is CAIRGTRENTEAFF.

The rearrangement uses TRBV6-1 and TRBJ2-2, with a weak D call TRBD2 (6 bases). V was clipped by 7 bases and J by 5 bases, with 11 bases between them. Per the germline V gene, CDR1 is MNHNS and CDR2 is SASEGT. This CDR3 has 13 residues. The CDR3 coding sequence is TGTGCCAGCACGGGCCGGGGGACCGGGGAGCTGTTTTTT. Amino acid sequence: CASTGRGTGELFF.

This clonotype was seen many times. The chain couples TRBV6-1 to TRBJ1-5; possible D gene TRBD1, 5 bases. The germline V and J ends were trimmed by 6 bases and 9 bases, with 24 bases remaining between them. The CDR3 loop spans 16 amino acids. Germline V gives CDR1 MNHNS, CDR2 SASEGT. CDR3 in amino acids: CASSHEGTGLVGPQHF. The CDR3 DNA follows: TGTGCCAGCAGCCACGAGGGGACGGGGCTCGTGGGGCCCCAGCATTTT.